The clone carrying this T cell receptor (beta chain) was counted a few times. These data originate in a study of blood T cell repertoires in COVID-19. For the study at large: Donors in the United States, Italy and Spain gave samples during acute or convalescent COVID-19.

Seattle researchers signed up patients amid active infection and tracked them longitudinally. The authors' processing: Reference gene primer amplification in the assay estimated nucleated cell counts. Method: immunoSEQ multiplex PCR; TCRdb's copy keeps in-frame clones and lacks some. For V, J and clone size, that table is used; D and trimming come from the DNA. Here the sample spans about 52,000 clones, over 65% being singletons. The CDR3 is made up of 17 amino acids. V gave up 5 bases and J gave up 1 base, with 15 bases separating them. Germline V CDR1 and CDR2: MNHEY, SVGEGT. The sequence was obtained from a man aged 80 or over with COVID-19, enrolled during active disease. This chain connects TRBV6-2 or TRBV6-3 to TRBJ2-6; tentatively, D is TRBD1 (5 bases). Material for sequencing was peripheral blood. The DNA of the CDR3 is TGTGCCAGCAGTGTTCTCCTACCAGGGTCTGGGGCCAACGTCCTGACTTTC. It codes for CASSVLLPGSGANVLTF.